The present TCR beta chain was sequenced within a study of T-cell memory formation after mild COVID-19. The table lists this clonotype with many counts. From the 5' RACE reads, TCRdb called clonotypes with MiXCR, one entry per CDR3 protein. The sample contains roughly 89,000 distinct CDR3 sequences, more than 12% of which appear only once. CDR1 SGHRS and CDR2 YFSETQ come from the germline V gene. This CDR3 region has 12 residues. Trimming left V 1 base short and J 7 bases short, with 6 bases between. The sequencing sample was made of PBMCs or a T cell subset sorted from them (not recorded which). This TCR was sampled from a man between 18 and 35 years old who had mild COVID-19 (a few samples of this study predate the infection). Cell type and time point are not known. The chain joins TRBV5-1 to TRBJ2-1, with D uncertain. In DNA form, the CDR3 reads TGCGCCAGCAGCTTGACCGAGAATGAGCAGTTCTTC. Residues: CASSLTENEQFF.